This T cell receptor (beta chain) originates from a study of shared clonotypes between healthy human individuals. Germline loops: CDR1 LGHNA, CDR2 YSLEER. Trimming removed 0 bases from V and 2 bases from J, with 7 bases in between. The CDR3 contains 14 residues. An assay was performed, and its level was deep. Repertoires were generated with immunoSEQ multiplex PCR, while TCRdb's copy carries only in-frame clones and drops some. The profile covers around 2.3 million clones, with approximately 94% appearing a single time and roughly 0.13% taken by the ten largest. What was sequenced was naive CD4+ T cells sorted from blood. The subset is: CD45RA+ positively selected. The rearrangement uses TRBV4-3 and TRBJ1-2; the D is unclear. The source is a man between 18 and 35 years old in good health. The CDR3 spells CASSQEQTNYGYTF. Here the CDR3 DNA reads TGCGCCAGCAGCCAAGAGCAGACCAACTATGGCTACACCTTC.